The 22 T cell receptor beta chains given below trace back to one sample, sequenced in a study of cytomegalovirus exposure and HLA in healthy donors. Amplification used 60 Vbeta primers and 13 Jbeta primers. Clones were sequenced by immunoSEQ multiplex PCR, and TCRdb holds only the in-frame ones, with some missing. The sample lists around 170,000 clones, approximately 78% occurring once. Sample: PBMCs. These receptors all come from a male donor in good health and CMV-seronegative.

This CDR3 is CASSPGTSGGGAKNIQYF. The CDR3 nucleotides are TGTGCCAGCAGCCCCGGGACTAGCGGGGGTGGGGCCAAAAACATTCAGTACTTC. This chain uses TRBV7-2 with TRBJ2-4; 14 positions agree with TRBD2. CDR3 length: 18 residues. Germline CDR1 and CDR2: SGHTA and FQGNSA. V shed 5 bases and J 1 base; nucleotides not matched to a gene: 7.

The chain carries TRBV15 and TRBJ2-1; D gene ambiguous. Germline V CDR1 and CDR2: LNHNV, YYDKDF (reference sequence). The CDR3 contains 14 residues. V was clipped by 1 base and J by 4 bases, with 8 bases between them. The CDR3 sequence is CATSRVRGYNEQFF. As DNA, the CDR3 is TGTGCCACCAGCAGAGTGCGAGGTTACAATGAGCAGTTCTTC.

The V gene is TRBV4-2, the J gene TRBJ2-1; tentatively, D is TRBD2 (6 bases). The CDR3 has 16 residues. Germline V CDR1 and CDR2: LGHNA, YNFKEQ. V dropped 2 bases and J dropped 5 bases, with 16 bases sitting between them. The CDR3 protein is CASSQPSGLRDNEQFF. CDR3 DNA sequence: TGTGCCAGCAGCCAACCAAGCGGGCTCAGAGACAATGAGCAGTTCTTC.

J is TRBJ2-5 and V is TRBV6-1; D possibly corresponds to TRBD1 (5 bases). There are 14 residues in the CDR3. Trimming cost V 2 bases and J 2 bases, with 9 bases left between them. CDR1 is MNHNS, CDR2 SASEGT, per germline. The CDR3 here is CASSETWTQETQYF. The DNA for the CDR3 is TGTGCCAGCAGTGAAACCTGGACACAAGAGACCCAGTACTTC.

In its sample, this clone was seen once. For the CDR3, the DNA is TGTGCCAGCAGCCTCGAGGAGTATAGCAATCAGCCCCAGCATTTT. It translates to CASSLEEYSNQPQHF. The chain joins TRBV28 to TRBJ1-5; no clear D. The CDR3 spans 15 residues. Germline CDR1 MDHEN, CDR2 SYDVKM. V lost 6 bases, J lost 0 bases, and 12 bases lay in between.

DNA for the CDR3: TGTGCCAGCAGCTCGCGGGGGAGCTCCTATAATTCACCCCTCCACTTT. Encoded protein: CASSSRGSSYNSPLHF. The rearrangement joins TRBV7-2 to TRBJ1-6, with D possibly being TRBD1 (5 bases). Germline-derived CDR1 and CDR2 are SGHTA and FQGNSA. The CDR3 loop spans 16 amino acids. Trimming removed 4 bases from V and 0 bases from J, with 10 bases in between.

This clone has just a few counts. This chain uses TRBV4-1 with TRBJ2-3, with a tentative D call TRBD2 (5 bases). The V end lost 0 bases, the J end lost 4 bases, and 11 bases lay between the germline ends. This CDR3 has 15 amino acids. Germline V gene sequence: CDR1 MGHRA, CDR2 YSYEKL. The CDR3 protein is CASSQEEARADTQYF. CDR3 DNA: TGCGCCAGCAGCCAAGAGGAGGCAAGGGCAGATACGCAGTATTTT.

The CDR3 sequence: CASIRDRGQSEQYF. The DNA of the CDR3 is TGTGCCAGCATCCGAGACAGGGGGCAATCCGAGCAGTACTTC. The V call is TRBV28, the J call TRBJ2-7; 10 bases are shared with TRBD1. Germline CDR1 and CDR2: MDHEN and SYDVKM. The CDR3 consists of 14 residues. Trimming cost V 7 bases and J 6 bases; bases outside gene matches: 9.

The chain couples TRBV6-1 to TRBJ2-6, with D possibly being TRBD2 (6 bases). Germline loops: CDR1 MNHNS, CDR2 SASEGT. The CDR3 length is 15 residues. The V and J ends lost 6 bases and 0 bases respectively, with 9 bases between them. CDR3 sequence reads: CASRSGSSGANVLTF. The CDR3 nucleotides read TGTGCCAGCAGATCCGGGAGCTCTGGGGCCAACGTCCTGACTTTC.

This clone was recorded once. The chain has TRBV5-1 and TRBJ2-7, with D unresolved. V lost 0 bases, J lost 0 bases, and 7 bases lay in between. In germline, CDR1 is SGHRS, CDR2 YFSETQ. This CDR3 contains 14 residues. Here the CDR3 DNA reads TGCGCCAGCAGCTTGGTGGCGGACTCCTACGAGCAGTACTTC. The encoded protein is CASSLVADSYEQYF.

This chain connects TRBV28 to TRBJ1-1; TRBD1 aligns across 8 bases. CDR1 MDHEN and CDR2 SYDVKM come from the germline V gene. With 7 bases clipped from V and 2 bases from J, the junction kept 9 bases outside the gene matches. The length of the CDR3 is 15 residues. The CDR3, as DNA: TGTGCCAGCACCCTACCCGGACAGGGAAACACTGAAGCTTTCTTT. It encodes CASTLPGQGNTEAFF.

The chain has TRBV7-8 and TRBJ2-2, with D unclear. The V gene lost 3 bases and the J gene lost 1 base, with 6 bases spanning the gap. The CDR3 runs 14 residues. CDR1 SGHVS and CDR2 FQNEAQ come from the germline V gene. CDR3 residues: CASSFTVNTGELFF. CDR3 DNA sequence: TGTGCCAGCAGCTTCACGGTGAACACCGGGGAGCTGTTTTTT.

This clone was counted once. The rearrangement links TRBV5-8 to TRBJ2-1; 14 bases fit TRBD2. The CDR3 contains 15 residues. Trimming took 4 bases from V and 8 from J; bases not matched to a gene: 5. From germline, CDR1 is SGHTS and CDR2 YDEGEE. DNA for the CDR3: TGTGCCAGCAGCGTGGGACTAGCGGGAGTCTATGAGCAGTTCTTC. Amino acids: CASSVGLAGVYEQFF.

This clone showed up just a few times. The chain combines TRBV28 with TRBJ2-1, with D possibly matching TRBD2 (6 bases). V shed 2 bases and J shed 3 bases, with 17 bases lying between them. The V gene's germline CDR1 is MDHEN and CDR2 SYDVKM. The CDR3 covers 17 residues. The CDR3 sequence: CASSLGEMRGGYNEQFF. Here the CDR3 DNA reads TGTGCCAGCAGTTTAGGGGAGATGAGGGGAGGCTACAATGAGCAGTTCTTC.

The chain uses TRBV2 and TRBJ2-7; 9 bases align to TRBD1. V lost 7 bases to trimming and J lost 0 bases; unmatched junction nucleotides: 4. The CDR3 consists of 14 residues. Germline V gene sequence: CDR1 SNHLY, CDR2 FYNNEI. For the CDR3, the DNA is TGTGCCAGCATTGGGACAGGGCCCTCCTACGAGCAGTACTTC. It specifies CASIGTGPSYEQYF.

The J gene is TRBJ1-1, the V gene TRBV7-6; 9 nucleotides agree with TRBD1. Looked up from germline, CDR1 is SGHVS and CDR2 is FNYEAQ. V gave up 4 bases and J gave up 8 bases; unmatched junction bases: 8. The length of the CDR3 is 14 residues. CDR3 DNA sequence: TGTGCCAGCAGCTCCCCACAGGGGGCGGGAGAAGCTTTCTTT. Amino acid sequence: CASSSPQGAGEAFF. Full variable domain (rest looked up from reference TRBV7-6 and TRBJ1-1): GAGVSQSPRYKVTKRGQDVALRCDPISGHVSLYWYRQALGQGPEFLTYFNYEAQQDKSGLPNDRFSAERPEGSISTLTIQRTEQRDSAMYRCASSSPQGAGEAFFGQGTRLTVV.

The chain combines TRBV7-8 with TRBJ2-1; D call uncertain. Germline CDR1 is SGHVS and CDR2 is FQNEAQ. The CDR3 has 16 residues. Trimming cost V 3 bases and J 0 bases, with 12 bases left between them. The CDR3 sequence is CASSFDLYSSYNEQFF. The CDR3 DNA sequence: TGTGCCAGCAGCTTCGATCTCTATAGCTCCTACAATGAGCAGTTCTTC. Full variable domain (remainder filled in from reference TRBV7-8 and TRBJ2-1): GAGVSQSPRYKVAKRGQDVALRCDPISGHVSLFWYQQALGQGPEFLTYFQNEAQLDKSGLPSDRFFAERPEGSVSTLKIQRTQQEDSAVYLCASSFDLYSSYNEQFFGPGTRLTVL.

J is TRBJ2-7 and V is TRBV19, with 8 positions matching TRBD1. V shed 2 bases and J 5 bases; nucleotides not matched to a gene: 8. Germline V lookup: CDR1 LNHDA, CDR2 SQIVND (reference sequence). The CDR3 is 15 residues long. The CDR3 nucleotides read TGTGCCAGTAGTATATCGTCAGGGGGCATCAACGAGCAGTACTTC. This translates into CASSISSGGINEQYF.

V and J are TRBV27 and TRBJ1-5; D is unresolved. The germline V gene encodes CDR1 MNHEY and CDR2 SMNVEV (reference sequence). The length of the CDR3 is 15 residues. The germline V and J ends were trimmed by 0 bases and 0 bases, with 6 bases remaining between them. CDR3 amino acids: CASSLSSYSNQPQHF. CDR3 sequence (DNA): TGTGCCAGCAGTTTATCCAGTTATAGCAATCAGCCCCAGCATTTT.

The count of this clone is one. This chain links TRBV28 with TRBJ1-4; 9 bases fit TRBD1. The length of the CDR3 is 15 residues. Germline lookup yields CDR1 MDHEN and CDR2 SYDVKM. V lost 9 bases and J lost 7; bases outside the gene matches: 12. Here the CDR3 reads CASSQGAIRGEKLFF. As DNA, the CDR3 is TGTGCCAGTTCACAGGGGGCGATTCGTGGTGAAAAACTGTTTTTT.

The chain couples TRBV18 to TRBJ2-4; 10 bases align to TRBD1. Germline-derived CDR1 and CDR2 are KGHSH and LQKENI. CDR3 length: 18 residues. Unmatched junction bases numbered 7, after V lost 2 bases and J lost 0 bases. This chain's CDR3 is CASSPGTGESLAKNIQYF. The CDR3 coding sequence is TGTGCCAGCTCACCAGGGACAGGGGAATCCCTAGCCAAAAACATTCAGTACTTC. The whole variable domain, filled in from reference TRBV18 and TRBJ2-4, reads NAGVMQNPRHLVRRRGQEARLRCSPMKGHSHVYWYRQLPEEGLKFMVYLQKENIIDESGMPKERFSAEFPKEGPSILRIQQVVRGDSAAYFCASSPGTGESLAKNIQYFGAGTRLSVL.

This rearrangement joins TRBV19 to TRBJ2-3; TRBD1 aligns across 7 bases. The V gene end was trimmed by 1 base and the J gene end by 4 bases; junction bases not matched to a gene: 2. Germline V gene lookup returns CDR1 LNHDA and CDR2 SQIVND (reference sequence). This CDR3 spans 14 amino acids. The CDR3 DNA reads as TGTGCCAGTAGTATAGGAGGGGGCCCAGATACGCAGTATTTT. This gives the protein CASSIGGGPDTQYF.